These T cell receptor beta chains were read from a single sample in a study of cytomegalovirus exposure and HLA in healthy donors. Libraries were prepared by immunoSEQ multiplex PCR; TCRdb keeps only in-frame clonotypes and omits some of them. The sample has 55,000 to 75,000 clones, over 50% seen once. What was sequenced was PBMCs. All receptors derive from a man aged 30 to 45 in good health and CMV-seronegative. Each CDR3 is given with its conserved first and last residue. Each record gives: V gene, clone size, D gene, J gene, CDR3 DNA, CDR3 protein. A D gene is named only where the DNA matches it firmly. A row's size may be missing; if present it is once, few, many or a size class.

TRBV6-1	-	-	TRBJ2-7	TGTGCCAGCAGTGAAGAACTAGTCTACGAGCAGTACTTC	CASSEELVYEQYF
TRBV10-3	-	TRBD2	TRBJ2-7	TGTGCCATCAGTGCCGGGACTAGCGGTTACGAGCAGTACTTC	CAISAGTSGYEQYF
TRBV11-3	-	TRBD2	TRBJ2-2	TGTGCCAGCAGCTCCGGGACTAGTAACACCGGGGAGCTGTTTTTT	CASSSGTSNTGELFF
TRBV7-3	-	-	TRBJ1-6	TGTGCCAGCAGGGACTGGACCGATAATTCACCCCTCCACTTT	CASRDWTDNSPLHF
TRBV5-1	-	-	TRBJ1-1	TGCGCCAGCAGCTTGGACAGGGTCGGCACTGAAGCTTTCTTT	CASSLDRVGTEAFF
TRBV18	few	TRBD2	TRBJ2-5	TGTGCCAGCTCCCGGGGGGGGCTGGAAGAGACCCAGTACTTC	CASSRGGLEETQYF
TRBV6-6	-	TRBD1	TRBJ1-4	TGTGCCAGCAGTAACGACAGGGCAAAAGGTGAAAAACTGTTTTTT	CASSNDRAKGEKLFF
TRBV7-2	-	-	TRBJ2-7	TGTGCCAGCAGCCGCTCGCGAGCGGACTTCGTCGAGCAGTACTTC	CASSRSRADFVEQYF
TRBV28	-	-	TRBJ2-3	TGTGCCAGCAGTTTCGACAGTAGCACAGATACGCAGTATTTT	CASSFDSSTDTQYF
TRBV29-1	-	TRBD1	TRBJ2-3	TGCAGCGTTGATTGGGGACAGGAGGGAGATACGCAGTATTTT	CSVDWGQEGDTQYF
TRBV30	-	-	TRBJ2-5	TGTGCCTGGACGGGGGGCCGGGGAGAGACCCAGTACTTC	CAWTGGRGETQYF
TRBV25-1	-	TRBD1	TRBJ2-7	TGTGCCAGCAGTGCACCTCGGACAGGGAACTACGAGCAGTACTTC	CASSAPRTGNYEQYF
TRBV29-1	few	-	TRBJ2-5	TGCAGCGTTGGCAGTGTATATGAGACCCAGTACTTC	CSVGSVYETQYF
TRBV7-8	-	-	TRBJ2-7	TGTGCCAGCAACCCCAACCTTGGTCGGGGGAACTCCTACGAGCAGTACTTC	CASNPNLGRGNSYEQYF
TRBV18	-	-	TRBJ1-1	TGTGCCAGCTCACCCAATGCTGGCCGTGAAGCTTTCTTT	CASSPNAGREAFF
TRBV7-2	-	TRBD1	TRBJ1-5	TGTGCCAGCAGCTTATCGACAGGGTCTGATCAGCCCCAGCATTTT	CASSLSTGSDQPQHF
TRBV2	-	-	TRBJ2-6	TGTGCCAGCAGTGGAGACTATCCCCGCTCTGGGGCCAACGTCCTGACTTTC	CASSGDYPRSGANVLTF
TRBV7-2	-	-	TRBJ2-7	TGTGCCAGCAGCTTATTAGTTTCCCCGTTGTACGTCCTCGACAAGCAGTACTTC	CASSLLVSPLYVLDKQYF
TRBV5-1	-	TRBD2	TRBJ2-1	TGCGCCAGCAGCTTGAGCGGGGGGGTTTACAATGAGCAGTTCTTC	CASSLSGGVYNEQFF
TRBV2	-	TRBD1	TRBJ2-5	TGTGCCAGCAGTGAAGAGGGGGCTGGAGAGACCCAGTACTTC	CASSEEGAGETQYF
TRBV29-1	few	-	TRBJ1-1	TGCAGCGCGTCGGGGACACATTTTTCGCCGAACACTGAAGCTTTCTTT	CSASGTHFSPNTEAFF
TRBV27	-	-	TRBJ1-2	TGTGCCAGCAGTTTTCAGGGGAACTATGGCTGCACCTTC	CASSFQGNYGCTF
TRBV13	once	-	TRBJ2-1	TGTGCCAGCAGCTTCCTTCGGGGGGCCTCCTACAATGAGCAGTTCTTC	CASSFLRGASYNEQFF
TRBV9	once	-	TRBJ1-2	TGTGCCAGCAGCGTAACCCAGACAGGAAACTATGGCTACACCTTC	CASSVTQTGNYGYTF
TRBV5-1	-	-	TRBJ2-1	TGCGCCAGCAGCTTCATAGAAACCGATTGGGCTGAGCAGTTCTTC	CASSFIETDWAEQFF
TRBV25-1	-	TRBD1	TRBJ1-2	TGTGCCAGCAGTACACAGGGGGCGCTTGGCTACACCTTC	CASSTQGALGYTF
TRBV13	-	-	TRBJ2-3	TGTGCCAGCAGCTTCGAACGGGGGGCATCTACGCAGTATTTT	CASSFERGASTQYF
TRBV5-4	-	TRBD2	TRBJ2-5	TGTGCCAGCAGCAAGGGACTAGCGGGGAGGAATAACCAGGAGACCCAGTACTTC	CASSKGLAGRNNQETQYF
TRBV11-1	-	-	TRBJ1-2	TGTGCCAGCAGCTTAGGTCCTTCAGGGGAAGGTGGCTACACCTTC	CASSLGPSGEGGYTF
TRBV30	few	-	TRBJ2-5	TGTGCCTGGATGGACAGTCGGGAGACCCAGTACTTC	CAWMDSRETQYF
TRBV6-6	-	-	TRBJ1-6	TGTGCCAGCAGCTCGGAGCAGGGGTTTGATTCACCCCTCCACTTT	CASSSEQGFDSPLHF
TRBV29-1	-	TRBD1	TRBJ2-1	TGCAGCCTTACAAAACCTTCTGGACAGGGGGCTTACAATGAGCAGTTCTTC	CSLTKPSGQGAYNEQFF
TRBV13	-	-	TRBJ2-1	TGTGCCAGCAGTCTCTCGGGACACCAGTACAATGAGCAGTTCTTC	CASSLSGHQYNEQFF
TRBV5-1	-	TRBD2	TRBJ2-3	TGCGCCAGCAGCCGAGCGGGGGCAAGCACAGATACGCAGTATTTT	CASSRAGASTDTQYF
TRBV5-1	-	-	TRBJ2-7	TGCGCCAGCAGCCTGTTGGACACGTCCTACGAGCAGTACTTC	CASSLLDTSYEQYF
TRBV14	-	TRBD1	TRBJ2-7	TGTGCCAGCAGCCAAGTACAGGGGAACGAGCAGTACTTC	CASSQVQGNEQYF
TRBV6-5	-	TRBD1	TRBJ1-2	TGTGCCAGTGGGACCCGGGACAGGACGATGGAATACACCTTC	CASGTRDRTMEYTF
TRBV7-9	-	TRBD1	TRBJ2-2	TGTGCCAGCAGCCATCGGGACAGGGCGAACACCGGGGAGCTGTTTTTT	CASSHRDRANTGELFF
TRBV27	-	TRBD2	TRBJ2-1	TGTGCCAGCAGTCGGACTAGCGGGGGGTGGAATGAGCAGTTCTTC	CASSRTSGGWNEQFF
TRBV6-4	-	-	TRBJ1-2	TGTGCCAGCAGTCAAGACAGGACCACCCCGGGCTATGGCTACACCTTC	CASSQDRTTPGYGYTF
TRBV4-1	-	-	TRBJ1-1	TGCGCCAGCAGCCAAGGACGCGGGGCCACTGAAGCTTTCTTT	CASSQGRGATEAFF
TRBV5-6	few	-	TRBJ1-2	TGTGCCAGCAGCTTGGGGGTTGCAGGAACCCACTATGGCTACACCTTC	CASSLGVAGTHYGYTF
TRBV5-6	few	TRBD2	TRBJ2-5	TGTGCCAGCAGCTTCTTGACTAGCGTCGCTCAAGAGACCCAGTACTTC	CASSFLTSVAQETQYF
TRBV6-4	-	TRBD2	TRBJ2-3	TGTGCCAGCAGTGACTCCGGGCGGGAGGGCACAGATACGCAGTATTTT	CASSDSGREGTDTQYF
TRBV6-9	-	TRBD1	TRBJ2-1	TGTGCCAGCACCAACCTACAGGGGTGCTCCTACAATGAGCAGTTCTTC	CASTNLQGCSYNEQFF
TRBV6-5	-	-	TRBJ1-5	TGTGCCAGCAGACAGGAGGGGAACCCTTATCAGCCCCAGCATTTT	CASRQEGNPYQPQHF
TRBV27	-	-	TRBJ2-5	TGTGCCAGCAGGTCGACAGGTGGGGAGACCCAGTACTTC	CASRSTGGETQYF
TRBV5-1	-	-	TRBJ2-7	TGCGCCAGCAGCTTGGGGGCCACAGAAGCCTACGAGCAGTACTTC	CASSLGATEAYEQYF
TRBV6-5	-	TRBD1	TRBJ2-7	TGTGCCAGCAGACCCAGGACAGGGGGAGGCGAGCAGTACTTC	CASRPRTGGGEQYF
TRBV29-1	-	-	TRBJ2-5	TGCAGCGGAAACCGGGAACAAGAGACCCAGTACTTC	CSGNREQETQYF
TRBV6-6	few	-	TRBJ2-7	TGTGCCAGCAGTTACTCGCGGGGTTCAGGATACGAGCAGTACTTC	CASSYSRGSGYEQYF
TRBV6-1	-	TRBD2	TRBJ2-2	TGTGCCAGCAGTGAAAGGAGCGGGGTTTCCACCGGGGAGCTGTTTTTT	CASSERSGVSTGELFF
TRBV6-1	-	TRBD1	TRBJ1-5	TGTGCCAGCCGGTGGGGGACAGGGGGCGCCGAGCCCCAGCATTTT	CASRWGTGGAEPQHF
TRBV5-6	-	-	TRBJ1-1	TGTGCCAGCAGTCCAGGGCGGTACACTGAAGCTTTCTTT	CASSPGRYTEAFF
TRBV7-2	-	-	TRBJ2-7	TGTGCCAGCAGCTTAAATTGGCAGGGCGCCTACGAGCAGTACTTC	CASSLNWQGAYEQYF
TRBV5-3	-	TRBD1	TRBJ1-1	TGTGCCAGAAGTGGGGACAGGTGGAACACTGAAGCTTTCTTT	CARSGDRWNTEAFF
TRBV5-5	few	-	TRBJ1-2	TGTGCCAGCAGCTCCGGGTTTGACTATGGCTACACCTTC	CASSSGFDYGYTF
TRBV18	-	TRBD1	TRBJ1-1	TGTGCCAGCTCGTCGGGACAGGGTACAACTGAAGCTTTCTTT	CASSSGQGTTEAFF
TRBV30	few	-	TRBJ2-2	TGTGCCTGGAGTTCAGGGGGGACCGGGGAGCTGTTTTTT	CAWSSGGTGELFF